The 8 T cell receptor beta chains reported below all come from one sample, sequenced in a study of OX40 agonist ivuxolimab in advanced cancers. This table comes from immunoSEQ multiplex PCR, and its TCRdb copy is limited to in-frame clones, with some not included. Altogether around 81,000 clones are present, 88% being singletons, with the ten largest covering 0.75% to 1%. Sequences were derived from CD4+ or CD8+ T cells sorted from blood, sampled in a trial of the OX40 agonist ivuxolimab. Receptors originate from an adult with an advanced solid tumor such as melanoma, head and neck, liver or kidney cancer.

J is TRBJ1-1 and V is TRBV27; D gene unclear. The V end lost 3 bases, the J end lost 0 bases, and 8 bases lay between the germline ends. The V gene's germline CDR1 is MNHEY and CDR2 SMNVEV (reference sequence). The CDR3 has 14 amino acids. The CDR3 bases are TGTGCCAGCAGTTTCCGGAACTTGAACACTGAAGCTTTCTTT. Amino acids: CASSFRNLNTEAFF.

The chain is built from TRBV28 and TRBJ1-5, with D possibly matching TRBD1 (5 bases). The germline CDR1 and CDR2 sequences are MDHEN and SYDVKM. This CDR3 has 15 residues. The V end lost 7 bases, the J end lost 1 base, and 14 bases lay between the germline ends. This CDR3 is CASITLGESNQPQHF. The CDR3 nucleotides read TGTGCCAGCATAACACTGGGGGAAAGCAATCAGCCCCAGCATTTT.

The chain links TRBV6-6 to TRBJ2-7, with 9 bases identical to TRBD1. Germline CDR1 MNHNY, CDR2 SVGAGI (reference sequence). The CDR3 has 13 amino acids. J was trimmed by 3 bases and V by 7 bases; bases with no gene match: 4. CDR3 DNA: TGTGCCAGCACCGACAGGGGGAACTACGAGCAGTACTTC. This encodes CASTDRGNYEQYF.

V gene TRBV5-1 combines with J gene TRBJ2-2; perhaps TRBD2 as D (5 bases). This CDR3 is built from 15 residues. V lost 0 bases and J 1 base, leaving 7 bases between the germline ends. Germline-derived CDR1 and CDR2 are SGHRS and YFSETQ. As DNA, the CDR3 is TGCGCCAGCAGCTTGGTTAGCGTGAACACCGGGGAGCTGTTTTTT. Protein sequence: CASSLVSVNTGELFF. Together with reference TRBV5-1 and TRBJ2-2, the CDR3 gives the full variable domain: KAGVTQTPRYLIKTRGQQVTLSCSPISGHRSVSWYQQTPGQGLQFLFEYFSETQRNKGNFPGRFSGRQFSNSRSEMNVSTLELGDSALYLCASSLVSVNTGELFFGEGSRLTVL.

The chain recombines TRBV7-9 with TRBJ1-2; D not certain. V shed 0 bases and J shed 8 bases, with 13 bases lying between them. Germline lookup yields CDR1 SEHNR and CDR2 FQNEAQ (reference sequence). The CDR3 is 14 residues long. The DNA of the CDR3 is TGTGCCAGCAGCTTAGCGCAATGGATGGACGGCTACACCTTC. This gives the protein CASSLAQWMDGYTF. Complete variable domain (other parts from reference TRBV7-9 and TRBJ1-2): DTGVSQNPRHKITKRGQNVTFRCDPISEHNRLYWYRQTLGQGPEFLTYFQNEAQLEKSRLLSDRFSAERPKGSFSTLEIQRTEQGDSAMYLCASSLAQWMDGYTFGSGTRLTVV.

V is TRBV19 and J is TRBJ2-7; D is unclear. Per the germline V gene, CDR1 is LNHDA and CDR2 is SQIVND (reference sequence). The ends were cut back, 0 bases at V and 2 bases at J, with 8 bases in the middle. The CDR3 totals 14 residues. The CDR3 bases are TGTGCCAGTAGTATAGAGGGCGGTACCTACGAGCAGTACTTC. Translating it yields CASSIEGGTYEQYF.

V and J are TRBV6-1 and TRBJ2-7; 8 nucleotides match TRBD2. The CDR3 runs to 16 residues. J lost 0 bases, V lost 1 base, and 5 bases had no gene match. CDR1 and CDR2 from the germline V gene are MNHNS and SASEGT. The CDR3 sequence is CASSEGPGGSSYEQYF. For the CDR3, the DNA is TGTGCCAGCAGTGAAGGTCCGGGGGGGAGCTCCTACGAGCAGTACTTC.

The CDR3 DNA follows: TGTGCCAGCAGCCTACAGACTAGCGGGGGCCAAGAGACCCAGTACTTC. The encoded protein is CASSLQTSGGQETQYF. The rearrangement links TRBV7-2 to TRBJ2-5, with 12 bases that match TRBD2. Germline V gives CDR1 SGHTA, CDR2 FQGNSA. The CDR3 runs 16 residues. The V and J ends lost 5 bases and 1 base, in that order; junction bases with no gene match: 5. The variable domain in full, completed from reference TRBV7-2 and TRBJ2-5, reads GAGVSQSPSNKVTEKGKDVELRCDPISGHTALYWYRQSLGQGLEFLIYFQGNSAPDKSGLPSDRFSAERTGGSVSTLTIQRTQQEDSAVYLCASSLQTSGGQETQYFGPGTRLLVL.